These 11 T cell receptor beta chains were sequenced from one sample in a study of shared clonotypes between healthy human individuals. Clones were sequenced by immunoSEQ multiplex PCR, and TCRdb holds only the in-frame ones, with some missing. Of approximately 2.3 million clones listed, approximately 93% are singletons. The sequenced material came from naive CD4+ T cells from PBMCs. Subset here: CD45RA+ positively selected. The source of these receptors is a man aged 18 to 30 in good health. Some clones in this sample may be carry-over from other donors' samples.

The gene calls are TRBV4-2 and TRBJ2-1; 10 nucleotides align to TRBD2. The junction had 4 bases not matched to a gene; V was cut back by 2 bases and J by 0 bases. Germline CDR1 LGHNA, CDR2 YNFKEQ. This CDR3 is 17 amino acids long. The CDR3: CASSQRGTSDSYNEQFF. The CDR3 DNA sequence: TGTGCCAGCAGCCAACGGGGGACTAGCGACTCCTACAATGAGCAGTTCTTC.

This CDR3 is CASSLQQGTEGIFF. In nucleotides, the CDR3 is TGCGCCAGCAGCTTACAACAGGGAACGGAGGGGATTTTCTTC. The chain has TRBV4-3 and TRBJ2-1; D may correspond to TRBD1 or TRBD2 (6 bases each). Germline lookup yields CDR1 LGHNA and CDR2 YSLEER. V was pared by 5 bases and J by 16 bases, with 24 bases between. This CDR3 region has 14 residues.

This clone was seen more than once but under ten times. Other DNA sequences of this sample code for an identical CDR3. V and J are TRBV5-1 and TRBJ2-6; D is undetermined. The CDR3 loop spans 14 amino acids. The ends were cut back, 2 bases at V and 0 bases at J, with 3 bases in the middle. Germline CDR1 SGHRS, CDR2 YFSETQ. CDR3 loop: CASSFPSGANVLTF. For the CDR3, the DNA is TGCGCCAGCAGCTTCCCCTCTGGGGCCAACGTCCTGACTTTC.

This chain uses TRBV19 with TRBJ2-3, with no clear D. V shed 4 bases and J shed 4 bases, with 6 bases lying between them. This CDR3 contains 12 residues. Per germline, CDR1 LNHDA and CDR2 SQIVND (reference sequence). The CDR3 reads CASSRNADTQYF. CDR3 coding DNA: TGTGCCAGTAGTAGAAACGCAGATACGCAGTATTTT.

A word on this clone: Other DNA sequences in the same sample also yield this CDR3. CDR3 coding DNA: TGTGCCAGCAGTTTGAAGCCTATTTCCTACGAGCAGTACTTC. Translated, it gives CASSLKPISYEQYF. The chain links TRBV27 to TRBJ2-7, with D hard to call. The CDR3 length is 14 residues. V lost 3 bases and J 1 base, leaving 10 bases between the germline ends. The germline CDR1 and CDR2 sequences are MNHEY and SMNVEV (reference sequence).

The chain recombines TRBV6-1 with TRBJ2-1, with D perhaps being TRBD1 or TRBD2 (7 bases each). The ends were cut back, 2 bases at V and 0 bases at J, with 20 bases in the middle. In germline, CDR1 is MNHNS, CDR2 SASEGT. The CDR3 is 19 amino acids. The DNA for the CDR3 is TGTGCCAGCAGTGAACGGTTCACGCAGGGGGGGAACTCCTACAATGAGCAGTTCTTC. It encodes CASSERFTQGGNSYNEQFF.

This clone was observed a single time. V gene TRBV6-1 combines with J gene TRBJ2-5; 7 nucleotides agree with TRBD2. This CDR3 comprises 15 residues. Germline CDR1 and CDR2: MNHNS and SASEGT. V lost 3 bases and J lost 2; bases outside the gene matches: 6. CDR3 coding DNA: TGTGCCAGCAGTGATGGGAGGGACGGTCAAGAGACCCAGTACTTC. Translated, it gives CASSDGRDGQETQYF.

CDR3 nucleotides: TGCGCCAGCAGCCAGATAGGGATGGATGGCTACACCTTC. This codes for CASSQIGMDGYTF. The V gene is TRBV4-1, the J gene TRBJ1-2; D is undetermined. V was cut by 3 bases and J by 6 bases, with 11 bases left in between. The CDR3 consists of 13 residues. In germline, CDR1 is MGHRA, CDR2 YSYEKL.

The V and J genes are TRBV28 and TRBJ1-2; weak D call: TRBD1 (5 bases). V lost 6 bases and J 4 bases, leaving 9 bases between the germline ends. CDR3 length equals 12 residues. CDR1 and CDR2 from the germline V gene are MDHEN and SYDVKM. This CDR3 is CASRVRVYGYTF. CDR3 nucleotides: TGTGCCAGCAGGGTCAGGGTCTATGGCTACACCTTC.

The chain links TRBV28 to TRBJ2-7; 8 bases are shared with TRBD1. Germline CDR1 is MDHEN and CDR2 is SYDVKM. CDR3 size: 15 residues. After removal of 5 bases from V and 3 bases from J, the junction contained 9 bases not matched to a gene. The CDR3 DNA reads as TGTGCCAGCAGTATTGGGGGACAGGCTGTCTACGAGCAGTACTTC. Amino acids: CASSIGGQAVYEQYF.

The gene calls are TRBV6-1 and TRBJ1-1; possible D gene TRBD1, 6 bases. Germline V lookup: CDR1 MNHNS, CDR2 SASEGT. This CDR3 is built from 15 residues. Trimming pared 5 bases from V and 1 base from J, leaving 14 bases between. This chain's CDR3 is CASSQQGLGNTEAFF. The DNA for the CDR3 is TGTGCCAGCAGTCAACAGGGTCTGGGGAACACTGAAGCTTTCTTT.